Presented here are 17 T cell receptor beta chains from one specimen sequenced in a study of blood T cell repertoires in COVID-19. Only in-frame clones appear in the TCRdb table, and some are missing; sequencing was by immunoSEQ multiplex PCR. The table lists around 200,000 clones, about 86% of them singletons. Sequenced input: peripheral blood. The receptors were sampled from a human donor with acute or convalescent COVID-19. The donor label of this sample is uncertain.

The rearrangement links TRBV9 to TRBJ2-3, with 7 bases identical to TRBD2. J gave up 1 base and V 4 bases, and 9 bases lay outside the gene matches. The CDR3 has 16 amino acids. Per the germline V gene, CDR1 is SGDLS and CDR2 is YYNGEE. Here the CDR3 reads CASSPTTAGRTDTQYF. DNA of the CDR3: TGTGCCAGCAGCCCAACTACAGCGGGGCGCACAGATACGCAGTATTTT.

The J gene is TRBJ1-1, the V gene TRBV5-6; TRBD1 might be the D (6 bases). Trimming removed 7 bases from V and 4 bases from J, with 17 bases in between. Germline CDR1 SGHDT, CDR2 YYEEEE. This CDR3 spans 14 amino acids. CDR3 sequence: CASFGAGESTEAFF. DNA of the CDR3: TGTGCCAGCTTTGGGGCAGGGGAGAGCACTGAAGCTTTCTTT.

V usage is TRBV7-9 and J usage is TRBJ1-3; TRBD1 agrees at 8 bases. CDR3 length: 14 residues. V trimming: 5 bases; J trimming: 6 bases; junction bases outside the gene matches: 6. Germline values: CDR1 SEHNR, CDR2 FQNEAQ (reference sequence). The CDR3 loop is CASSRATGVNTIYF. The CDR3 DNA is TGTGCCAGCAGCCGTGCGACAGGGGTAAACACCATATATTTT.

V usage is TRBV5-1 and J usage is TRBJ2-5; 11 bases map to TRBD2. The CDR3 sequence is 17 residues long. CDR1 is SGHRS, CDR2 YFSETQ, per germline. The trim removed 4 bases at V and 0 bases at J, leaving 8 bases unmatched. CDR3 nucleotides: TGCGCCAGCAGCCTGCTTTCTAGCGGGGGGTACCAAGAGACCCAGTACTTC. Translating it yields CASSLLSSGGYQETQYF.

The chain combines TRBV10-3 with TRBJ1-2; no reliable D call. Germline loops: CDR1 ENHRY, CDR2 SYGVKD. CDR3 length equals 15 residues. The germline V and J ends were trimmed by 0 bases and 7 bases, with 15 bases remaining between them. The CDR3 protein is CAISESRLSIRGYTF. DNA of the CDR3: TGTGCCATCAGTGAGTCGAGACTGAGTATTCGTGGCTACACCTTC.

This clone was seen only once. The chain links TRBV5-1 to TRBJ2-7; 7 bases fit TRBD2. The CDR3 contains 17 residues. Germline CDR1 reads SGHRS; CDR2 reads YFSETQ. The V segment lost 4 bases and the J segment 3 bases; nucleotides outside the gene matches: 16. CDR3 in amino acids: CASSRDPQRGALYEQYF. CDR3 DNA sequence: TGCGCCAGCAGCCGCGACCCTCAGCGGGGAGCCCTCTACGAGCAGTACTTC.

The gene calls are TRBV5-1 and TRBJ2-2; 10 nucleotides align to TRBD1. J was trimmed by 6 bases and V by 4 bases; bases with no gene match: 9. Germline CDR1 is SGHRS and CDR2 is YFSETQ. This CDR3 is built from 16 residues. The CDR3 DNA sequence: TGCGCCAGCAGCCATGGGGGACAGGGGTTCGCCGGGGAGCTGTTTTTT. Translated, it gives CASSHGGQGFAGELFF.

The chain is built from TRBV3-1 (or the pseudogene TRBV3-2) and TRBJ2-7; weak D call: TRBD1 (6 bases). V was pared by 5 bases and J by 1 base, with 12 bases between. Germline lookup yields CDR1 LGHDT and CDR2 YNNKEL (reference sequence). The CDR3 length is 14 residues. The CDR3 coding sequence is TGTGCCAGCAGCACGAGCAGGGGTTCCTACGAGCAGTACTTC. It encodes CASSTSRGSYEQYF.

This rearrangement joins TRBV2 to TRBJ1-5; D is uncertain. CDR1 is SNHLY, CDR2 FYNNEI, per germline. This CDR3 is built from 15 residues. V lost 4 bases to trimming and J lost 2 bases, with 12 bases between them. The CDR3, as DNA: TGTGCCAGCAGTGTCGCCAGGATTCGCAATCAGCCCCAGCATTTT. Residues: CASSVARIRNQPQHF.

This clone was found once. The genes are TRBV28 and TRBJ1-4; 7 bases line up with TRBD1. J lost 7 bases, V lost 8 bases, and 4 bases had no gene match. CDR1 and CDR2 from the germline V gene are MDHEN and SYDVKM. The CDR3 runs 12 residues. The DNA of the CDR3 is TGTGCCAGCCAGACAGGGTTTGAAAAACTGTTTTTT. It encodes CASQTGFEKLFF.

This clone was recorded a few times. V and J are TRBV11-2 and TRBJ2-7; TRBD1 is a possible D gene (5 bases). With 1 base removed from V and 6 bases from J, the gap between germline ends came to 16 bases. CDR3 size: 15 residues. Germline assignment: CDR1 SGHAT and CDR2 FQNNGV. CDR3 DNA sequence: TGTGCCAGCAGCTTAGGGGGCGGCAGACGTGGCGAGCAGTACTTC. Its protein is CASSLGGGRRGEQYF.

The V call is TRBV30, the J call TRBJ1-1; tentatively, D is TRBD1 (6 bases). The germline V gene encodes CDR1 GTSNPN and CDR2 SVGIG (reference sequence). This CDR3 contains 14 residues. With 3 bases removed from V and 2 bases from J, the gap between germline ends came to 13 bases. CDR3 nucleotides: TGTGCCTGGAGAAAAAGGACAGCCAACACTGAAGCTTTCTTT. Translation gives CAWRKRTANTEAFF.

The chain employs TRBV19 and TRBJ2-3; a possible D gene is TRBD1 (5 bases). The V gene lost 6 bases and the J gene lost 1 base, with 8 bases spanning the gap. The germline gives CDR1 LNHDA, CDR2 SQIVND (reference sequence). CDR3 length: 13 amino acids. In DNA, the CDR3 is TGTGCCAGTAGCCTACAGGGCACAGATACGCAGTATTTT. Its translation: CASSLQGTDTQYF.

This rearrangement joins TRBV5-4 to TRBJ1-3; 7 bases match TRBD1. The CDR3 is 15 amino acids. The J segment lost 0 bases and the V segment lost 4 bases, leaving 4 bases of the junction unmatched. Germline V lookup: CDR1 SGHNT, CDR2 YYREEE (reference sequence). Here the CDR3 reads CASSPQGISGNTIYF. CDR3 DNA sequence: TGTGCCAGCAGCCCACAGGGGATCTCTGGAAACACCATATATTTT.

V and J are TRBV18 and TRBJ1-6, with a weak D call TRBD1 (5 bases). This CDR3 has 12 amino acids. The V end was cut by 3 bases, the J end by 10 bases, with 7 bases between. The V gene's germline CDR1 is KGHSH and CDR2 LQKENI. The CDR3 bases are TGTGCCAGCTCACCGGAGGGGTCACCCCTCCACTTT. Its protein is CASSPEGSPLHF.

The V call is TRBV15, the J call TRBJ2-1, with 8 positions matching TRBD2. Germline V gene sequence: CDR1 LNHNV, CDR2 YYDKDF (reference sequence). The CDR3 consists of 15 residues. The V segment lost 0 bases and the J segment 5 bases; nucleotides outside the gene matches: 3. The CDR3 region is CATSRDSSGDNEQFF. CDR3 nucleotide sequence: TGTGCCACCAGCAGAGATAGTAGCGGGGACAATGAGCAGTTCTTC. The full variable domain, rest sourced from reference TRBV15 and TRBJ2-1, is DAMVIQNPRYQVTQFGKPVTLSCSQTLNHNVMYWYQQKSSQAPKLLFHYYDKDFNNEADTPDNFQSRRPNTSFCFLDIRSPGLGDTAMYLCATSRDSSGDNEQFFGPGTRLTVL.

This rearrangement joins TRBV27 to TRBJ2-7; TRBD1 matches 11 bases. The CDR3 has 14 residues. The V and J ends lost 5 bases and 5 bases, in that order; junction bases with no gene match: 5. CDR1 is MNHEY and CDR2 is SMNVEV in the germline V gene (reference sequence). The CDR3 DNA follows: TGTGCCAGCAGTCCTCAGGACAGGGGGCACGAGCAGTACTTC. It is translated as CASSPQDRGHEQYF.